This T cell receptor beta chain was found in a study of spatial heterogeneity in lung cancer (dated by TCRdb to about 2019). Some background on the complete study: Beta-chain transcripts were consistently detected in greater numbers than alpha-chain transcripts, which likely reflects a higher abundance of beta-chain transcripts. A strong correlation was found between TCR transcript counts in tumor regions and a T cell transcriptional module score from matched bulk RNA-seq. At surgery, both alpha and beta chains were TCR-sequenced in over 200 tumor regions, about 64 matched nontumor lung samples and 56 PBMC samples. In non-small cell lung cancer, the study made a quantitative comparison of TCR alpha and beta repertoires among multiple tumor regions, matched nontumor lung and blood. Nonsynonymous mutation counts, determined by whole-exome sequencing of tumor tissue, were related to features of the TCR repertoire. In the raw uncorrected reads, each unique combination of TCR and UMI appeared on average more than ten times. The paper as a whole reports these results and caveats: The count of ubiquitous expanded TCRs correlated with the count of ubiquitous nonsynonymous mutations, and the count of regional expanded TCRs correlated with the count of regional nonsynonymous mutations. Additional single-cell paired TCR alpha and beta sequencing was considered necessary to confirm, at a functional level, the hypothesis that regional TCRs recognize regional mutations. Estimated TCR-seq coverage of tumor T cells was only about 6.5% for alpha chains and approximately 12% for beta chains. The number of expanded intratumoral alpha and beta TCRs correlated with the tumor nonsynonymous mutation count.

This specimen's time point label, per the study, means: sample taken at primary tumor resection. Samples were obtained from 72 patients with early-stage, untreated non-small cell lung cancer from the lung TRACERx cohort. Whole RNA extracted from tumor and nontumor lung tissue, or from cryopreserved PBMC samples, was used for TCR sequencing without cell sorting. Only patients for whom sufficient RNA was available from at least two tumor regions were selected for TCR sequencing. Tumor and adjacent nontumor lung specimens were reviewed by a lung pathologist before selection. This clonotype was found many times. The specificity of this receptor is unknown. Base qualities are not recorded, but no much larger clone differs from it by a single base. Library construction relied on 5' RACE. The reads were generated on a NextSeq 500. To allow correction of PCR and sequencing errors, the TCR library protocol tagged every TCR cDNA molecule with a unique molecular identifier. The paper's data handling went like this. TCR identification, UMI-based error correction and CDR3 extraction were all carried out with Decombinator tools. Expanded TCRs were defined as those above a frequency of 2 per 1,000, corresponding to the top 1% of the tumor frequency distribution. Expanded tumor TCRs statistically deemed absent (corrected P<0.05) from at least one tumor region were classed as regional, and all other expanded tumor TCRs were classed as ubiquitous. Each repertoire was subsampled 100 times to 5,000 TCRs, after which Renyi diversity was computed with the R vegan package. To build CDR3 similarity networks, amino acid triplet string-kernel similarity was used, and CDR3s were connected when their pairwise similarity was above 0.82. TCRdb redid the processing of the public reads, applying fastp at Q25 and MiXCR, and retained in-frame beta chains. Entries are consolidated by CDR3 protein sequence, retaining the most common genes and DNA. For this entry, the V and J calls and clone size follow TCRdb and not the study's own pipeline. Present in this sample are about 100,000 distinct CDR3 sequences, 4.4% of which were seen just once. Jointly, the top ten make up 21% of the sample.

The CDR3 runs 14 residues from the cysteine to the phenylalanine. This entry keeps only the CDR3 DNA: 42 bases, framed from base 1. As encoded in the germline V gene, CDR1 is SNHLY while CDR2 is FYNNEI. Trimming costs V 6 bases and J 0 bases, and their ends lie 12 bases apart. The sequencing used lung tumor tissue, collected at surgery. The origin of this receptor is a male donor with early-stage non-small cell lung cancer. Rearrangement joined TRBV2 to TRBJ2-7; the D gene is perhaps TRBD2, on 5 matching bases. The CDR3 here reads CASRFERSSYEQYF. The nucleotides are TGTGCCAGCAGATTCGAGCGGAGCTCCTACGAGCAGTACTTC.